The 31 T cell receptor beta chains presented below share a single source sample, sequenced in a study of OX40 agonist ivuxolimab in advanced cancers. Sequencing was performed with immunoSEQ multiplex PCR; in TCRdb, only in-frame clones are kept and a portion is missing. The table includes about 82,000 clones, more than 85% detected once. The source was CD4+ or CD8+ T cells sorted from blood, collected in a trial of the OX40 agonist ivuxolimab. The receptors stem from an adult with an advanced solid tumor such as melanoma, head and neck, liver or kidney cancer.

V is TRBV7-2 and J is TRBJ2-7, with D possibly being TRBD2 (6 bases). Looked up from germline, CDR1 is SGHTA and CDR2 is FQGNSA. The CDR3 has 14 amino acids. V lost 0 bases and J 6 bases, leaving 12 bases between the germline ends. CDR3 residues: CASSLAGSDSEQYF. The CDR3 DNA sequence: TGTGCCAGCAGCTTAGCCGGGAGCGACAGCGAGCAGTACTTC.

The chain combines TRBV10-3 with TRBJ2-2; D not resolved. The CDR3 is 11 amino acids. CDR1 is ENHRY and CDR2 is SYGVKD in the germline V gene. V dropped 6 bases and J dropped 4 bases, with 3 bases sitting between them. In nucleotides, the CDR3 is TGTGCCATCAGGAGCACCGGGGAGCTGTTTTTT. Its protein product is CAIRSTGELFF.

V and J are TRBV19 and TRBJ2-7; TRBD1 matches 10 bases. Germline lookup yields CDR1 LNHDA and CDR2 SQIVND (reference sequence). V lost 3 bases, J lost 5 bases, and 10 bases stayed unmatched. This CDR3 spans 16 amino acids. The CDR3 spells CASSMSGQGIIHEQYF. The CDR3 nucleotides read TGTGCCAGTAGTATGTCGGGACAGGGGATCATACACGAGCAGTACTTC.

The rearrangement links TRBV21-1 to TRBJ2-3; TRBD2 is the table's D call and was not checked against the DNA. TRBV21-1 is an annotated pseudogene. The length of the CDR3 is 19 residues. CDR3 amino acids: CASSKARLAGGIGTDTQYF. The CDR3 DNA follows: TGTGCCAGCAGCAAAGCGCGACTAGCGGGAGGGATCGGCACAGATACGCAGTATTTT.

V is TRBV4-3 and J is TRBJ2-3; 7 nucleotides line up with TRBD2. V was pared by 4 bases and J by 6 bases, with 13 bases of the junction left unmatched. In germline, CDR1 is LGHNA, CDR2 YSLEER. The CDR3 has 16 residues. The CDR3 loop is CASSPIVSSGLDTQYF. Written as DNA, the CDR3 is TGCGCCAGCAGCCCAATCGTTTCTAGCGGACTGGATACGCAGTATTTT.

V usage is TRBV19 and J usage is TRBJ2-6; D may be TRBD2 (6 bases). CDR1 LNHDA and CDR2 SQIVND come from the germline V gene (reference sequence). Trimming pared 7 bases from V and 2 bases from J, leaving 15 bases between. The CDR3 has 16 residues. The CDR3 spells CASNPGEETGANVLTF. The CDR3, as DNA: TGTGCCAGTAACCCGGGGGAGGAGACTGGGGCCAACGTCCTGACTTTC.

This chain connects TRBV5-6 to TRBJ1-2; 7 bases are a match to TRBD1. Germline trimming cut 4 bases from V and 2 bases from J; bases unmatched to any gene: 8. From germline, CDR1 is SGHDT and CDR2 YYEEEE. This CDR3 is 15 amino acids long. DNA of the CDR3: TGTGCCAGCAGCCTAAAAGGGACAGCCAACTATGGCTACACCTTC. This codes for CASSLKGTANYGYTF.

This sequence joins TRBV7-2 and TRBJ2-7; D remains unclear. Germline assignment: CDR1 SGHTA and CDR2 FQGNSA. The CDR3 is made up of 14 amino acids. V shed 1 base and J shed 0 bases, with 7 bases lying between them. Here the CDR3 reads CASSLVWGSYEQYF. The DNA for the CDR3 is TGTGCCAGCAGCTTAGTATGGGGCTCCTACGAGCAGTACTTC. Full variable domain (remainder filled in from reference TRBV7-2 and TRBJ2-7): GAGVSQSPSNKVTEKGKDVELRCDPISGHTALYWYRQSLGQGLEFLIYFQGNSAPDKSGLPSDRFSAERTGGSVSTLTIQRTQQEDSAVYLCASSLVWGSYEQYFGPGTRLTVT.

The V gene is TRBV28, the J gene TRBJ1-2; 9 nucleotides line up with TRBD1. The CDR3 runs to 13 residues. With V trimmed by 7 bases and J by 5 bases, 5 bases remained unmatched. Germline-derived CDR1 and CDR2 are MDHEN and SYDVKM. The CDR3 sequence is CASTRQGGYGYTF. The CDR3 nucleotides read TGTGCCAGCACGCGACAGGGGGGGTATGGCTACACCTTC.

J is TRBJ2-2 and V is TRBV5-1; 8 bases fit TRBD1. V was clipped by 3 bases and J by 7 bases; unmatched bases: 2. Germline values: CDR1 SGHRS, CDR2 YFSETQ. The length of the CDR3 is 13 residues. The CDR3 here is CASSWGQDGELFF. The DNA of the CDR3 is TGCGCCAGCAGCTGGGGACAGGACGGGGAGCTGTTTTTT.

The genes are TRBV28 and TRBJ2-7; D is perhaps TRBD2 (6 bases). Germline assignment: CDR1 MDHEN and CDR2 SYDVKM. V dropped 4 bases and J dropped 5 bases, with 21 bases sitting between them. This CDR3 region has 16 residues. The CDR3 DNA sequence: TGTGCCAGCAGTTCGCCCGCGGGGAGGCAGGGCAACGAGCAGTACTTC. Encoded protein: CASSSPAGRQGNEQYF. Drawing the rest from reference TRBV28 and TRBJ2-7, the complete variable domain is DVKVTQSSRYLVKRTGEKVFLECVQDMDHENMFWYRQDPGLGLRLIYFSYDVKMKEKGDIPEGYSVSREKKERFSLILESASTNQTSMYLCASSSPAGRQGNEQYFGPGTRLTVT.

The genes are TRBV6-1 and TRBJ1-4; 8 positions match TRBD1. V lost 6 bases and J lost 7; bases outside the gene matches: 4. CDR1 and CDR2 (germline): MNHNS, SASEGT. The CDR3 loop spans 13 amino acids. In DNA, the CDR3 is TGTGCCAGCAGGTGGGACAGGAGTGAAAAACTGTTTTTT. Protein product: CASRWDRSEKLFF.

The chain is built from TRBV20-1 and TRBJ2-7, with TRBD1 identical over 7 bases. CDR1 is DFQATT and CDR2 is SNEGSKA in the germline V gene (reference sequence). The CDR3 extends over 11 amino acids. Germline trimming cut 6 bases from V and 6 bases from J; bases unmatched to any gene: 5. The CDR3 here is CSAKTGVEQYF. DNA for the CDR3: TGCAGTGCGAAAACAGGGGTCGAGCAGTACTTC.

This clone has a handful of counts. The chain employs TRBV10-3 and TRBJ2-7; 11 bases agree with TRBD2. The junction had 6 bases not matched to a gene; V was cut back by 4 bases and J by 1 base. Per the germline V gene, CDR1 is ENHRY and CDR2 is SYGVKD. The CDR3 length is 16 residues. Written as DNA, the CDR3 is TGTGCCATCAGTGCCTTGGGACTAGCGGATTCCTACGAGCAGTACTTC. This encodes CAISALGLADSYEQYF.

The CDR3 DNA reads as TGTGCCAGCAGCTTAAACCCCCCTAGCGGGAATCGGGTAACCGGGGAGCTGTTTTTT. This sequence encodes CASSLNPPSGNRVTGELFF. The rearrangement joins TRBV7-3 to TRBJ2-2; 9 bases match TRBD2. The CDR3 covers 19 residues. The trim removed 1 base at V and 5 bases at J, leaving 14 bases unmatched. Looked up from germline, CDR1 is SGHTA and CDR2 is FQGTGA.

The chain has TRBV28 and TRBJ2-7; D may correspond to TRBD1 or TRBD2 (5 bases each). The CDR3 extends over 13 amino acids. V was pared by 5 bases and J by 1 base, with 9 bases between. Germline loops: CDR1 MDHEN, CDR2 SYDVKM. CDR3 in DNA: TGTGCCAGCAGTCATGGGGGTTCCTACGAGCAGTACTTC. Residues: CASSHGGSYEQYF.

The chain couples TRBV27 to TRBJ1-1; 7 bases are shared with TRBD1. Germline V gene sequence: CDR1 MNHEY, CDR2 SMNVEV (reference sequence). The CDR3 runs to 15 residues. The V gene end was trimmed by 5 bases and the J gene end by 3 bases; junction bases not matched to a gene: 9. As DNA, the CDR3 is TGTGCCAGCAGTCCTACAGGGGTCCGGCACACTGAAGCTTTCTTT. Residues: CASSPTGVRHTEAFF.

The chain has TRBV19 and TRBJ1-5; possible D gene TRBD1, 5 bases. V gave up 9 bases and J gave up 7 bases, with 10 bases separating them. The V gene's germline CDR1 is LNHDA and CDR2 SQIVND (reference sequence). The length of the CDR3 is 11 residues. For the CDR3, the DNA is TGTGCCAGCGGTGAGGGGCAGCCCCAGCATTTT. Protein product: CASGEGQPQHF.

This chain uses TRBV10-2 with TRBJ2-7; 10 nucleotides agree with TRBD2. This CDR3 has 15 residues. V lost 5 bases to trimming and J lost 6 bases; unmatched junction nucleotides: 10. Per germline, CDR1 WSHSY and CDR2 SAAADI. The CDR3 bases are TGCGCCAGCAGTCCCCCAGCGGGGGGGGTCGGCGAGCAGTACTTC. This translates into CASSPPAGGVGEQYF.

The V gene is TRBV5-1, the J gene TRBJ2-4; perhaps D is TRBD1 or TRBD2 (6 bases each). V lost 3 bases to trimming and J lost 5 bases, with 12 bases between them. The CDR3 runs to 14 residues. Germline V CDR1 and CDR2: SGHRS, YFSETQ. The CDR3 DNA reads as TGCGCCAGCAGCTCAATGGGGGGCCAAAACATTCAGTACTTC. Its protein is CASSSMGGQNIQYF.

The V call is TRBV28, the J call TRBJ1-1; TRBD1 is a possible D gene (5 bases). The germline V and J ends were trimmed by 1 base and 12 bases, with 12 bases remaining between them. CDR1 and CDR2 from the germline V gene are MDHEN and SYDVKM. CDR3 length: 12 residues. The CDR3 protein is CASSLFRTSPFF. DNA of the CDR3: TGTGCCAGCAGTTTATTTAGGACATCGCCTTTCTTT.

J is TRBJ2-3 and V is TRBV10-3, with TRBD2 matching over 8 bases. The CDR3 extends over 15 amino acids. Germline V gene lookup returns CDR1 ENHRY and CDR2 SYGVKD. V shed 3 bases, J shed 0 bases, and the junction held 2 bases outside the gene matches. The CDR3 loop is CAISDKRESTDTQYF. CDR3 nucleotide sequence: TGTGCCATCAGTGACAAGCGGGAGAGCACAGATACGCAGTATTTT.

This chain joins TRBV30 and TRBJ1-5; D ambiguous. Germline values: CDR1 GTSNPN, CDR2 SVGIG (reference sequence). The CDR3 has 13 residues. V lost 3 bases and J 2 bases, leaving 8 bases between the germline ends. The CDR3: CAWRGSGNQPQHF. CDR3 nucleotide sequence: TGTGCCTGGAGGGGGTCGGGCAATCAGCCCCAGCATTTT.

This clone was observed a handful of times. V usage is TRBV4-1 and J usage is TRBJ1-4; TRBD1 agrees at 11 bases. The CDR3 is made up of 15 amino acids. Germline CDR1 MGHRA, CDR2 YSYEKL. V lost 4 bases and J lost 8; bases outside the gene matches: 6. The CDR3 sequence: CASSPRDRGWEKLFF. CDR3 nucleotides: TGCGCCAGCAGCCCTCGGGACAGGGGGTGGGAAAAACTGTTTTTT.

The chain employs TRBV7-2 and TRBJ1-1, with 7 positions matching TRBD1. CDR3 length: 14 amino acids. The V segment lost 5 bases and the J segment 4 bases; nucleotides outside the gene matches: 7. Looked up from germline, CDR1 is SGHTA and CDR2 is FQGNSA. In nucleotides, the CDR3 is TGTGCCAGCAGCACAAACAGGGGTGTCACTGAAGCTTTCTTT. This encodes CASSTNRGVTEAFF.

This clone was seen just once. The rearrangement joins TRBV19 to TRBJ1-5; 7 bases line up with TRBD1. J lost 2 bases, V lost 9 bases, and 7 bases had no gene match. Germline CDR1 LNHDA, CDR2 SQIVND (reference sequence). CDR3 length: 14 amino acids. CDR3 sequence (DNA): TGTGCCAGCAGACAGGGTTTGGGCAATCAGCCCCAGCATTTT. Protein: CASRQGLGNQPQHF.

The chain couples TRBV6-1 to TRBJ1-5; perhaps TRBD1 as D (5 bases). V was pared by 5 bases and J by 6 bases, with 14 bases between. The CDR3 is 14 residues long. CDR1 MNHNS and CDR2 SASEGT come from the germline V gene. CDR3 coding DNA: TGTGCCAGCAGTCAAGGGACGGTAGGTCAGCCCCAGCATTTT. Its protein is CASSQGTVGQPQHF.

A single count supports this clone. This sequence joins TRBV28 and TRBJ1-5; 7 nucleotides align to TRBD1. V gave up 4 bases and J gave up 4 bases; unmatched junction bases: 7. Germline V gene sequence: CDR1 MDHEN, CDR2 SYDVKM. The CDR3 loop spans 15 amino acids. CDR3 residues: CASSSGGQRNQPQHF. The CDR3 nucleotides read TGTGCCAGCAGTTCCGGGGGACAGCGAAATCAGCCCCAGCATTTT.

The rearrangement links TRBV29-1 to TRBJ2-6, with D uncertain. Germline CDR1 and CDR2: SQVTM and ANQGSEA. V lost 1 base and J 0 bases, leaving 4 bases between the germline ends. This CDR3 is 14 amino acids long. The CDR3 here is CSVEAVSGANVLTF. Written as DNA, the CDR3 is TGCAGCGTTGAAGCGGTCTCTGGGGCCAACGTCCTGACTTTC.

V and J are TRBV4-1 and TRBJ1-3, with D maybe TRBD1 (6 bases). Trimming pared 1 base from V and 4 bases from J, leaving 14 bases between. This CDR3 spans 16 amino acids. Germline loops: CDR1 MGHRA, CDR2 YSYEKL. CDR3 loop: CASSQGTSGGGNTIYF. In DNA form, the CDR3 reads TGCGCCAGCAGCCAAGGCACCTCGGGGGGCGGAAACACCATATATTTT.

In this sample, this clone turned up a few times. The chain recombines TRBV27 with TRBJ2-5; the D gene is possibly TRBD1 (5 bases). The CDR3 sequence is 13 residues long. Germline lookup yields CDR1 MNHEY and CDR2 SMNVEV (reference sequence). V was shortened by 5 bases and J by 3 bases, with 10 bases between the two germline ends. The CDR3 protein is CASSPWTKETQYF. In nucleotides, the CDR3 is TGTGCCAGCAGTCCCTGGACAAAAGAGACCCAGTACTTC.